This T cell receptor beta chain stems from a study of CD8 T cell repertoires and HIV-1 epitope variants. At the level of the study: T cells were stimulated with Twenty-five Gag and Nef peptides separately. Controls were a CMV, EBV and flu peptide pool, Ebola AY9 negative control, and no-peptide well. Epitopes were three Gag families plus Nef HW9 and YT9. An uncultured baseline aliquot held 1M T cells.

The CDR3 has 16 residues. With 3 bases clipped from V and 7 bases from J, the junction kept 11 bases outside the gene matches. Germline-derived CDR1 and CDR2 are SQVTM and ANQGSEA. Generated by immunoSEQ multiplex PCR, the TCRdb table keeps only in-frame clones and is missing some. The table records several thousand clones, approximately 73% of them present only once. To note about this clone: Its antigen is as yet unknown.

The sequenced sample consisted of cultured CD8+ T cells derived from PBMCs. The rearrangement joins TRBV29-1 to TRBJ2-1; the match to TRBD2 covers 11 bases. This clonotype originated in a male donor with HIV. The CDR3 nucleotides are TGCAGCGTTGATCCGAAGGGGCTAGCGGGAGGTAATGAGCAGTTCTTC. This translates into CSVDPKGLAGGNEQFF.